The entry below gives a single T cell receptor (beta chain) sequence along with its context. This CDR3 contains 14 residues. CDR1 is LNHNV and CDR2 is YYDKDF in the germline V gene (reference sequence). Trimming took 0 bases from V and 15 from J; bases not matched to a gene: 10. This sample was taken from a study of early T cells in non-severe SARS-CoV-2 infection. One entry per CDR3 protein, called by TCRdb with MiXCR from the 5' RACE reads. The sample has under 35,000 distinct CDR3 sequences, 5.5% to 7% seen once. V gene TRBV15 combines with J gene TRBJ2-1; 8 bases agree with TRBD2. This receptor was taken from an adult who was a healthcare worker with PCR-confirmed SARS-CoV-2 infection or an uninfected control (not recorded which). Sequencing was carried out using whole blood. The CDR3 region has the DNA TGTGCCACCAGCAGAGAAGAGCGGGAGTACAGTTGGTTCTTC. It is translated as CATSREEREYSWFF.